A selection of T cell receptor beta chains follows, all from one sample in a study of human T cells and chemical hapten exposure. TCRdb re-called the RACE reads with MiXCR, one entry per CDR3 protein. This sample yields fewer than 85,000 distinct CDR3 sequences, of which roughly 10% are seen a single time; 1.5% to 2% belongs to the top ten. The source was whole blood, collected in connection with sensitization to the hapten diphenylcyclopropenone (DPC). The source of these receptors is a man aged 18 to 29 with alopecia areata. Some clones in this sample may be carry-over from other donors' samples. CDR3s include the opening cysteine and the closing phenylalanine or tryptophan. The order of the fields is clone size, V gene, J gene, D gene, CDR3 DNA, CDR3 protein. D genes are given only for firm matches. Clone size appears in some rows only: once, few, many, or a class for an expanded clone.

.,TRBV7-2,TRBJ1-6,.,TGTGCCAGCAGCTTAAGTCAGTTGAATAATTCACCCCTCCACTTT,CASSLSQLNNSPLHF
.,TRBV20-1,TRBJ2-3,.,TGCAGTGCTAGATGGAGGGGATATACGCAGTATTTT,CSARWRGYTQYF
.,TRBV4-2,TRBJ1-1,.,TGTGCCAGCAGCCTATCGACAGGTCACACTGAAGCTTTCTTT,CASSLSTGHTEAFF
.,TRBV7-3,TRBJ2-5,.,TGTGCCAGCAGCTTACAGTCAGGGGAGGGCAAGACCCAGTACTTC,CASSLQSGEGKTQYF
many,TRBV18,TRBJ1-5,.,TGTGCCAGCTCAACAAGCAATCAGCCCCAGCATTTT,CASSTSNQPQHF
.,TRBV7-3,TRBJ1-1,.,TGTGCCAGCAGTTATACAGGCGGGCGAGTCACTGAAGCTTTCTTT,CASSYTGGRVTEAFF
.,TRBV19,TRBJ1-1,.,TGTGCCAGTAGTCCTTTTTCAGGGATCACTGAAGCTTTCTTT,CASSPFSGITEAFF
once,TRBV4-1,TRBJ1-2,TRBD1,TGCGCCAGCCACCCCCGACAGGGTAATTATGGCTACACCTTC,CASHPRQGNYGYTF
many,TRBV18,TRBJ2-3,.,TGTGCCAGCTCACCAGCTGGGACGGATATCACAGATACGCAGTATTTT,CASSPAGTDITDTQYF
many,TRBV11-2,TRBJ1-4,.,TGTGCCAGCAGCTTAGTGATGGGGCCTAATGAAAAACTGTTTTTT,CASSLVMGPNEKLFF
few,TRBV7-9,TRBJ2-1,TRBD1,TGTGCCAGCAGACCCGACAGGGATGAGCAGTTCTTC,CASRPDRDEQFF
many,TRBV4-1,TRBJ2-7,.,TGCGCCAGCAGCCAAGTGTCAGCCAGTGAAGCGAGGCAGTACTTC,CASSQVSASEARQYF
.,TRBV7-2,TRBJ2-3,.,TGTGCCAGCAGCGTACTAGGGGCTAGACGCACAGATACGCAGTATTTT,CASSVLGARRTDTQYF
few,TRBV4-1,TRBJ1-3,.,TGCGCCAGCAGCCAAAGGCCAGGGCTATATTTT,CASSQRPGLYF
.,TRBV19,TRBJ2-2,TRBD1,TGTGCCAGTAGTCGACAGGGGACCGGGGAGCTGTTTTTT,CASSRQGTGELFF
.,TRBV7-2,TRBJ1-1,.,TGTGCCAGCAGCCAAGACAGGCAACCTACTGAAGCTTTCTTT,CASSQDRQPTEAFF
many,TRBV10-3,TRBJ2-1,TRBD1,TGTGCCATCAGTGACCCACAGGGGGCCTCCTACAATGAGCAGTTCTTC,CAISDPQGASYNEQFF
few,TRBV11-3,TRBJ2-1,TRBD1,TGTGCCAGCAGCCACACCTTTACAGGGGACCCCTACAATGAGCAGTTCTTC,CASSHTFTGDPYNEQFF
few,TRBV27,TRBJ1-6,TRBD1,TGTGCCAGCAGCCGGATGGGACAGCCCCTCCACTTT,CASSRMGQPLHF
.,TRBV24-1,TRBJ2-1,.,TGTGCCACCAGGTCGGTTTCAGGGCACAATGAGCAGTTCTTC,CATRSVSGHNEQFF
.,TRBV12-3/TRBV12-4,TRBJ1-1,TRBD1,TGTGCCAGCAGACCCGGGACAGTGAACACTGAAGCTTTCTTT,CASRPGTVNTEAFF
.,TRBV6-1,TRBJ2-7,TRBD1,TGTGCCAGCAGTGAAGGCGGGACAGGGGGCGACGAGCAGTACTTC,CASSEGGTGGDEQYF
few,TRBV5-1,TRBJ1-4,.,TGCGCCAGCAGCTTGAATCCTTTGGGAGAGGGATTCGAACTGTTTTTT,CASSLNPLGEGFELFF
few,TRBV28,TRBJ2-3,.,TGTGCCAGCAGTTTTGGGGGGCGCACAGATACGCAGTATTTT,CASSFGGRTDTQYF
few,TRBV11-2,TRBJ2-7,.,TGTGCCAGCAATGAAATGGCAACCTACGAGCAGTACTTC,CASNEMATYEQYF
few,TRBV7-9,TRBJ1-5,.,TGTGCCAGCAGCTTATCAGATTATCAGCCCCAGCATTTT,CASSLSDYQPQHF
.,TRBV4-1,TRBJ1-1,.,TGCGCCAGCAGCCAAGATCTGGGGCGCACTGAAGCTTTCTTT,CASSQDLGRTEAFF
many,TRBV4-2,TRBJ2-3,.,TGTGCCAGCAGCCAAGTGCTAGGTTTTCAGGCAGATACGCAGTATTTT,CASSQVLGFQADTQYF
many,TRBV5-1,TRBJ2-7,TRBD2,TGCGCCAGCAGCCCCAGCGGGAACTCCTACGAGCAGTACTTC,CASSPSGNSYEQYF
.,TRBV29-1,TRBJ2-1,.,TGCAGCTCCGACAGAGGGGGGACAAATGAGCAGTTCTTC,CSSDRGGTNEQFF
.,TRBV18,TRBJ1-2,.,TGTGCCAGCTCCCTGTTCAACAGCGGCAGGCAATTTAACTATGGCTACACCTTC,CASSLFNSGRQFNYGYTF
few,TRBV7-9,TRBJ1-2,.,TGTGCCAGCAGCCCCCACGGGTACTATGGCTACACCTTC,CASSPHGYYGYTF
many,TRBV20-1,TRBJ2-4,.,TGCAGTGCTAGTGGACGGGGTGGCAAAAACATTCAGTACTTC,CSASGRGGKNIQYF
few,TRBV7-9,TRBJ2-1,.,TGTGCCAGCAGCTTATATCCAGCGGGTGTTAGTCCTTACAATGAGCAGTTCTTC,CASSLYPAGVSPYNEQFF
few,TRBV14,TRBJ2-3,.,TGTGCCAGCAGCCAAGAAAAAGCTAGCACAGATACGCAGTATTTT,CASSQEKASTDTQYF
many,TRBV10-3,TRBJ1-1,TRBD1,TGTGCCATCAAAGCGACAGGGGGTGTGGCTGAAGCTTTCTTT,CAIKATGGVAEAFF
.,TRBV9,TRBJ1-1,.,TGTGCCAGCAGCGTAGACCGGGCAGGGCTGGCTTTCTTT,CASSVDRAGLAFF
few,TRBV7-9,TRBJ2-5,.,TGTGCCAGCAGCCATCCTCGTTGGTTAGGGACCCAGTACTTC,CASSHPRWLGTQYF
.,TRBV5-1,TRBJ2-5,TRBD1,TGCGCCAGCAGCCGAGGACAGGGAGGAGAGACCCAGTACTTC,CASSRGQGGETQYF
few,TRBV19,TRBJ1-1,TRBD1,TGTGCCAGTAGCCCCCTTGGACAGGGAGGAGGATACACTGAAGCTTTCTTT,CASSPLGQGGGYTEAFF
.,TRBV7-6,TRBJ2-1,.,TGTGCCAGCAGCCTCGCCACGGATGAGCAGTTCTTC,CASSLATDEQFF